What follows are 16 T cell receptor beta chains derived from one specimen sequenced in a study of CD8+CD57+ T cells in acquired aplastic anemia (dated by TCRdb to 2017 to 2018). The run used an Illumina HiSeq 2000. Profiling of TCR beta VDJ combinations and CDR3 sequences used genomic DNA as the template. The public reads were reprocessed in TCRdb via fastp at Q25 and MiXCR, keeping in-frame beta chains. Rows are unified per CDR3 protein, each entry keeping the most common DNA and genes. For this sample there are some 170,000 distinct CDR3 sequences; approximately 44% appear just once. Of the sample, 1.1% is held by the ten largest clones. Sample: sorted CD4+, CD8+, or CD8+CD57+ T cells (not recorded which) from PBMCs. Receptors originate from a human donor in good health.

This clonotype showed up just once. A single base separates this from a much larger clone, so it may be a read error. The chain employs TRBV11-1 and TRBJ2-7, with 9 bases fitting TRBD1. With V trimmed by 5 bases and J by 9 bases, 11 bases remained unmatched. Germline V gives CDR1 SGHAT, CDR2 FQDESV (reference sequence). CDR3 length: 14 amino acids. CDR3 region: CASSRDRAVGGQYF. For the CDR3, the DNA is TGTGCCAGCAGCAGGGACAGGGCAGTTGGGGGGCAGTACTTC.

This clonotype was observed a handful of times. The chain couples TRBV7-3 to TRBJ2-2, with D perhaps matching TRBD2 (5 bases). Germline lookup yields CDR1 SGHTA and CDR2 FQGTGA. The CDR3 extends over 19 amino acids. The V and J ends lost 1 base and 0 bases respectively, with 18 bases between them. The DNA for the CDR3 is TGTGCCAGCAGCTTAATAGGTTTTGGTCGGGGTACGAACACCGGGGAGCTGTTTTTT. Protein product: CASSLIGFGRGTNTGELFF.

This clonotype was recorded many times. A junction boundary mismatches the germline segment, possibly from a read error. The chain combines TRBV10-3 with TRBJ2-1; possibly TRBD2 for D (6 bases). The CDR3 is 17 amino acids. CDR1 is ENHRY and CDR2 is SYGVKD in the germline V gene. The CDR3 protein is CANSRGSGAGYGNEQFF. Written as DNA, the CDR3 is TGTGCCAACAGTCGAGGGTCAGGTGCGGGATACGGCAATGAGCAGTTCTTC.

The chain uses TRBV25-1 and TRBJ1-1; weak D call: TRBD1 (5 bases). Per the germline V gene, CDR1 is MGHDK and CDR2 is SYGVNS. The V end lost 3 bases, the J end lost 3 bases, and 11 bases lay between the germline ends. The CDR3 sequence is 14 residues long. The CDR3 region has the DNA TGTGCCAGCAGTGACGACAGATTCTACACTGAAGCTTTCTTT. This encodes CASSDDRFYTEAFF.

This chain links TRBV5-8 with TRBJ1-1, with D uncertain. There are 9 residues in the CDR3. In germline, CDR1 is SGHTS, CDR2 YDEGEE. Between the trimmed V and J ends, which lost 2 bases and 10 bases, there was a span of 3 bases. The CDR3 DNA reads TGTGCCAGCAGCTTTACAGCTTTCTTT. Amino acids: CASSFTAFF.

The sample holds a few counts of this clonotype. The chain is built from TRBV15 and TRBJ2-5; 11 nucleotides align to TRBD1. Germline V gives CDR1 LNHNV, CDR2 YYDKDF (reference sequence). V lost 3 bases, J lost 4 bases, and 7 bases stayed unmatched. The CDR3 loop spans 16 amino acids. CDR3 protein: CATSRITGTGGETQYF. CDR3 coding DNA: TGTGCCACCAGCAGGATTACCGGGACAGGGGGAGAGACCCAGTACTTC.

This chain uses TRBV4-3 with TRBJ1-3, with D possibly matching TRBD1 (6 bases). The CDR3 is 15 amino acids. Germline loops: CDR1 LGHNA, CDR2 YSLEER. Trimming stripped 4 bases from V and 0 bases from J, with 10 bases between. CDR3 amino acids: CASSLPGASGNTIYF. The CDR3 DNA sequence: TGCGCCAGCAGCCTCCCGGGGGCCTCTGGAAACACCATATATTTT.

The rearrangement uses TRBV10-3 and TRBJ1-5; TRBD1 might be the D (6 bases). With 4 bases removed from V and 2 bases from J, the gap between germline ends came to 12 bases. In germline, CDR1 is ENHRY, CDR2 SYGVKD. This CDR3 has 15 amino acids. CDR3: CAISASGDGNQPQHF. CDR3 DNA: TGTGCCATCAGTGCTTCAGGGGATGGCAATCAGCCCCAGCATTTT.

This clonotype was seen ten or more times. This chain connects TRBV4-3 to TRBJ1-2; D ambiguous. Germline-derived CDR1 and CDR2 are LGHNA and YSLEER. The CDR3 sequence is 15 residues long. Trimming pared 4 bases from V and 4 bases from J, leaving 16 bases between. CDR3 sequence reads: CASSPFHRGTYGYTF. For the CDR3, the DNA is TGCGCCAGCAGCCCCTTTCACCGGGGTACCTATGGCTACACCTTC.

This clonotype was picked up many times. This rearrangement joins TRBV7-2 to TRBJ1-6; D ambiguous. Deletions cut 5 bases from V and 7 bases from J, with 15 bases between. Germline CDR1 reads SGHTA; CDR2 reads FQGNSA. CDR3 length: 15 residues. CDR3 protein: CASSPVGYGNSPLHF. CDR3 DNA: TGTGCCAGCAGCCCCGTTGGTTACGGGAATTCACCCCTCCACTTT.

This clonotype was counted once. At one of its ends the junction is not consistent with the germline gene, which may arise from a read error. The J gene is TRBJ1-2, the V gene TRBV20-1, with D hard to call. This CDR3 spans 12 amino acids. CDR1 DFQATT and CDR2 SNEGSKA come from the germline V gene (reference sequence). The CDR3: CSVVGRNYGHTF. As DNA, the CDR3 is TGCAGTGTTGTAGGACGGAACTATGGCCACACCTTC.

This clonotype was seen a few times. V gene TRBV18 combines with J gene TRBJ1-6, with a weak D call TRBD1 (5 bases). CDR1 and CDR2 (germline): KGHSH, LQKENI. The CDR3 length is 15 residues. V was cut by 3 bases and J by 8 bases, with 14 bases left in between. CDR3 protein: CASSPETALYSPLHF. The CDR3 region has the DNA TGTGCCAGCTCACCGGAGACAGCTCTTTATTCACCCCTCCACTTT.

The V and J genes are TRBV2 and TRBJ2-6; D remains unclear. V shed 7 bases and J shed 0 bases, with 7 bases lying between them. Germline V gene lookup returns CDR1 SNHLY and CDR2 FYNNEI. CDR3 length: 14 residues. In DNA form, the CDR3 reads TGTGCCAGCAAAAAGAGCTCTGGGGCCAACGTCCTGACTTTC. Encoded protein: CASKKSSGANVLTF.

This clonotype occurred many times. The J gene is TRBJ1-5, the V gene TRBV11-1, with TRBD1 matching 9 bases. Germline values: CDR1 SGHAT, CDR2 FQDESV (reference sequence). V shed 5 bases, J shed 4 bases, and the junction held 6 bases outside the gene matches. The length of the CDR3 is 15 residues. The CDR3 loop reads CASSLDGTGNQPQHF. The DNA for the CDR3 is TGTGCCAGCAGCCTCGACGGGACAGGGAATCAGCCCCAGCATTTT.

The rearrangement joins TRBV20-1 to TRBJ2-5; 8 nucleotides align to TRBD1. The junction had 3 bases not matched to a gene; V was cut back by 1 base and J by 5 bases. Germline V gene data show CDR1 as DFQATT and CDR2 as SNEGSKA (reference sequence). The CDR3 loop spans 13 amino acids. Written as DNA, the CDR3 is TGCAGTGCTAGAGGGACAGGGTTGGAGACCCAGTACTTC. As protein: CSARGTGLETQYF.

There are many counts of this clonotype. J is TRBJ1-1 and V is TRBV9; D is unresolved. V lost 0 bases to trimming and J lost 4 bases, with 7 bases between them. This CDR3 spans 13 amino acids. From germline, CDR1 is SGDLS and CDR2 YYNGEE. The CDR3 nucleotides read TGTGCCAGCAGCGTAGACGGCCTCACTGAAGCTTTCTTT. Its translation: CASSVDGLTEAFF.